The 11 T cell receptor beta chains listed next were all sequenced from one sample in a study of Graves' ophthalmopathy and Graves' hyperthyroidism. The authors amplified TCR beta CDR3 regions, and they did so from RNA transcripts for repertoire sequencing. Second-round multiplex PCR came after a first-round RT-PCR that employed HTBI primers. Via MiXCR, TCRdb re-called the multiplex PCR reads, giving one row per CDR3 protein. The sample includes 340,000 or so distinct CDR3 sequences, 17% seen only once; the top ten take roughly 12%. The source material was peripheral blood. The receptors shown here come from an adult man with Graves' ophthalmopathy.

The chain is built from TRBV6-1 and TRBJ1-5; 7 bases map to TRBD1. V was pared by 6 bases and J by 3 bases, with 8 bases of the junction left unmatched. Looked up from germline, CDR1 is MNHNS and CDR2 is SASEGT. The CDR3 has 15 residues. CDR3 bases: TGTGCCAGCAGGGCCGGGACAGCTAACAATCAGCCCCAGCATTTT. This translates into CASRAGTANNQPQHF.

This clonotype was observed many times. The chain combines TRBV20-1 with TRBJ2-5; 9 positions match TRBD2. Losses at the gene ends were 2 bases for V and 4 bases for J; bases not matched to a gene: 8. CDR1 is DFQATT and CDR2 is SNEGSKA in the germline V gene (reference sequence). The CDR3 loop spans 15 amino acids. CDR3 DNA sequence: TGCAGTGCTAGAAGGGGACTAGCCCTGGGAGAGACCCAGTACTTC. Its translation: CSARRGLALGETQYF.

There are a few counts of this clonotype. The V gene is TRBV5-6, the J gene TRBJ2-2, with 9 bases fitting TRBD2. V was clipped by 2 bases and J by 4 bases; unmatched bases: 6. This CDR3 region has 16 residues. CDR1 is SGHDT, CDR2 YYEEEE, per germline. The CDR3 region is CASSFLAGAFTGELFF. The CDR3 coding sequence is TGTGCCAGCAGCTTTTTAGCGGGGGCCTTCACCGGGGAGCTGTTTTTT.

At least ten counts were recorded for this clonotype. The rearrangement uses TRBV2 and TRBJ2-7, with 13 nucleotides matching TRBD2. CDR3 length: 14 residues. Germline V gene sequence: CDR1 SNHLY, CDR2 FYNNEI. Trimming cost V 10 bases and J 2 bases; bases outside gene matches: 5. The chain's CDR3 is CATRLAGGTYEQYF. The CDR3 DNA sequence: TGTGCCACCAGACTAGCGGGGGGTACCTACGAGCAGTACTTC.

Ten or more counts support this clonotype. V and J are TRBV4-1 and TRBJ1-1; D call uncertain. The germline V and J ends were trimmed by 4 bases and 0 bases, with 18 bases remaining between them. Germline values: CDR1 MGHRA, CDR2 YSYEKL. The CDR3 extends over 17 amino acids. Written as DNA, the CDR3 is TGCGCCAGCAGCCTCCGATCCATAGACTTAATGAACACTGAAGCTTTCTTT. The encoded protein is CASSLRSIDLMNTEAFF.

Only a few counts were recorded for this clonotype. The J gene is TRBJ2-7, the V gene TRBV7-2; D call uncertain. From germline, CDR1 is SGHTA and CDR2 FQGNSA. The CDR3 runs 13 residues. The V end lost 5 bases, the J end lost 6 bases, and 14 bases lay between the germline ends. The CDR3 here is CASSHTSLTEQYF. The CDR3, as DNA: TGTGCCAGCAGCCACACTTCCCTGACCGAGCAGTACTTC.

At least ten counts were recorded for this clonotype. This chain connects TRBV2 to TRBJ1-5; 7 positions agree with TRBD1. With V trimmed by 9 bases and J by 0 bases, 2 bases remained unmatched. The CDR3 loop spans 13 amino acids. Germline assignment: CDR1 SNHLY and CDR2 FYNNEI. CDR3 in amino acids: CASGTDSNQPQHF. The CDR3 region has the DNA TGTGCCAGTGGGACAGATAGCAATCAGCCCCAGCATTTT.

This chain's CDR3 is CASSSTGTGEFTEAFF. In DNA, the CDR3 is TGTGCCAGCAGCTCGACCGGGACAGGGGAGTTCACTGAAGCTTTCTTT. The rearrangement joins TRBV5-6 to TRBJ1-1; TRBD1 agrees at 10 bases. The germline gives CDR1 SGHDT, CDR2 YYEEEE. V trimming: 3 bases; J trimming: 4 bases; junction bases outside the gene matches: 9. The CDR3 is 16 amino acids.

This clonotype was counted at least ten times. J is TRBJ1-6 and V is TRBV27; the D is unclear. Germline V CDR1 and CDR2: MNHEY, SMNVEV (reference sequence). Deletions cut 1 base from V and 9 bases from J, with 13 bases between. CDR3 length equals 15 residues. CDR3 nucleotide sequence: TGTGCCAGCAGTTTATTTGTCAGCTTTCGTTCACCCCTCCACTTT. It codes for CASSLFVSFRSPLHF.

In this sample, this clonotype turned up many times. As DNA, the CDR3 is TGTGCCTGGAGTGTCGGGGGACGTGCCTACGAGCAGTACTTC. It encodes CAWSVGGRAYEQYF. The J gene is TRBJ2-7, the V gene TRBV30, with D possibly being TRBD2 (6 bases). This CDR3 region has 14 residues. The germline V gene has CDR1 GTSNPN and CDR2 SVGIG (reference sequence). V was cut by 0 bases and J by 2 bases, with 11 bases left in between.

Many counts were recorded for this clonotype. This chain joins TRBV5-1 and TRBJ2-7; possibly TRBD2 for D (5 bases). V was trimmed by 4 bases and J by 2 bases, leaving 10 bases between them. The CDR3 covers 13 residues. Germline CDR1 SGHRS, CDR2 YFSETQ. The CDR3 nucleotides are TGCGCCAGCAGCGCCGGGGTCACCTACGAGCAGTACTTC. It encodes CASSAGVTYEQYF.